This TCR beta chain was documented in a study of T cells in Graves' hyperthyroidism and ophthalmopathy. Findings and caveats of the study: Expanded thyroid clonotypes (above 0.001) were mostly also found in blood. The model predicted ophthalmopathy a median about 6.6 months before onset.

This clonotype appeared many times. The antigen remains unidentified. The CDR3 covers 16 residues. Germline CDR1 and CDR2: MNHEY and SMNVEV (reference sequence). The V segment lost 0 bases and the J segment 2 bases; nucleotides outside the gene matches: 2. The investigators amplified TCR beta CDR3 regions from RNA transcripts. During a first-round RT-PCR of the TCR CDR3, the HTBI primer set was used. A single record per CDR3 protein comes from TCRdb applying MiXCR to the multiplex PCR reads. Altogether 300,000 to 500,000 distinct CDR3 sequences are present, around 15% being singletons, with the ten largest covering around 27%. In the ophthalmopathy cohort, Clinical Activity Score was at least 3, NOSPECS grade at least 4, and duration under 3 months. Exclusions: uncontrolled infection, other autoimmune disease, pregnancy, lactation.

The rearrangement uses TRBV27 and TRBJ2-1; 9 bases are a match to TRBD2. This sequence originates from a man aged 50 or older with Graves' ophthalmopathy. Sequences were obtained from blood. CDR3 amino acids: CASSLSAGGTYNEQFF. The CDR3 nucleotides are TGTGCCAGCAGTTTATCAGCGGGAGGAACCTACAATGAGCAGTTCTTC.